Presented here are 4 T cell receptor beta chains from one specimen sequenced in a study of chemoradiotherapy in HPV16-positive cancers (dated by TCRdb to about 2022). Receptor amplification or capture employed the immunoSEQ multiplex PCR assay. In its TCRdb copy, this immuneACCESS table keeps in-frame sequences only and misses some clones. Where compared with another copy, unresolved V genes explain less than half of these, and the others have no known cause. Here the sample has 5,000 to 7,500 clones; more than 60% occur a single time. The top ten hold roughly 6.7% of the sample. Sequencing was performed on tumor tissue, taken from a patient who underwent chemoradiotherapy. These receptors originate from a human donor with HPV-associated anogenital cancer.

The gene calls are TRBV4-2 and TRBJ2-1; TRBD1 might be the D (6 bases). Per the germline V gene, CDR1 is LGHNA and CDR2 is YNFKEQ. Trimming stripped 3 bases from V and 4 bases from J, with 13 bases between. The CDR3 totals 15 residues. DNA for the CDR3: TGTGCCAGCAGCCAGCCGGACAGAGAGTACAATGAGCAGTTCTTC. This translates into CASSQPDREYNEQFF.

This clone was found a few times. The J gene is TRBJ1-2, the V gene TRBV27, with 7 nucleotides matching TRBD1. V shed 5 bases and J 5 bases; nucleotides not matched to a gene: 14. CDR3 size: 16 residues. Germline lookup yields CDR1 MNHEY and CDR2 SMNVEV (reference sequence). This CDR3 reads CASSLSGGQNGYGYTF. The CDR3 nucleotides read TGTGCCAGCAGTCTGAGTGGGGGACAGAATGGATATGGCTACACCTTC.

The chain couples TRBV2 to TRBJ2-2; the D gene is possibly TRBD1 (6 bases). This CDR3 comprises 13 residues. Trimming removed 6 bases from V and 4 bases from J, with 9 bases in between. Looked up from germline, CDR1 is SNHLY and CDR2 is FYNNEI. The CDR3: CASRVQGTGELFF. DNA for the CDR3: TGTGCCAGCAGGGTACAGGGCACCGGGGAGCTGTTTTTT.

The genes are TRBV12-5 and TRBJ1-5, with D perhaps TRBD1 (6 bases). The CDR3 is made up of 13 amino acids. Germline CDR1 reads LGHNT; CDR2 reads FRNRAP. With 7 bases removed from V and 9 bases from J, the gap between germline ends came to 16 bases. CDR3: CASARTDASPQHF. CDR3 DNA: TGTGCTAGTGCCCGGACAGACGCATCGCCCCAGCATTTT.